This note documents a single T cell receptor beta chain sequence. Its cognate antigen is unknown. Investigators sought sequencing depths of between 1 in 200,000 and 1 in 1 million T cells. Repertoires were generated with immunoSEQ multiplex PCR, while TCRdb's copy carries only in-frame clones and drops some. The sample holds under 300,000 clones, 70% seen once. This entry is derived from a study of cytotoxic CD8 clonotypes in ibrutinib-treated CLL. The overall study: The average sample held around 260,000 productive templates and 96,000 or so productive rearrangements. Study outcomes and limitations: Clonality climbed at ibrutinib response, then dropped toward baseline at progression. Once treatment began, public clonotypes, which were uncommon, contracted or stayed stable.

In germline, CDR1 is LNHNV, CDR2 YYDKDF (reference sequence). The germline V and J ends were trimmed by 3 bases and 5 bases, with 10 bases remaining between them. This CDR3 comprises 14 residues. The sample here was PBMCs, taken after 24 months of ibrutinib treatment. This clonotype was obtained from a human donor with chronic lymphocytic leukemia. The gene calls are TRBV15 and TRBJ1-4; D is undetermined. CDR3 residues: CATSSQRQNEKLFF. CDR3 coding DNA: TGTGCCACCAGCAGCCAGCGGCAGAATGAAAAACTGTTTTTT.